The clone carrying this T cell receptor (beta chain) has only a few counts. The antigen remains undetermined. TCRdb used MiXCR to reprocess the RT-PCR reads, holding one entry per CDR3 protein. The sample carries 650,000 to 850,000 distinct CDR3 sequences, approximately 15% recorded once. The sample is drawn from a study of response to subunit inactivated influenza vaccine. Study-level results: Authors suggested each seasonal flu vaccination may recruit only limited numbers of new T cells.

CDR3 length: 14 residues. V dropped 2 bases and J dropped 5; count of bases not matched to a gene: 4. Per the germline V gene, CDR1 is DFQATT and CDR2 is SNEGSKA (reference sequence). Source: PBMCs from blood, taken 14 to 15 days before vaccination. The chain has TRBV20-1 and TRBJ2-3; 10 bases map to TRBD2. The TCR was taken from a man between 45 and 60 years old who received an inactivated influenza vaccine. The CDR3 bases are TGCAGTGCTAGAAGCGGGGGGGGCAAAGATACGCAGTATTTT. This translates into CSARSGGGKDTQYF.